Below, one T cell receptor beta chain is given with its context. The source of the sample is a study of blood T cell repertoires in COVID-19. Background on the study: Sites in the United States, Italy and Spain provided acute and convalescent COVID-19 samples. Sources were T cells, B-cell-depleted T cells, or PBMCs; the material itself was cDNA or gDNA.

In the authors' methods: Amplified reference gene primers provided the basis for estimating nucleated cell counts. Sequencing was performed with immunoSEQ multiplex PCR; in TCRdb, only in-frame clones are kept and a portion is missing. V and J calls plus clone size are reproduced from that table; the DNA served to infer D and trimming. The profile shows 50,000 to 55,000 clones, approximately 85% of them singletons. The receptor's source is a man between 60 and 70 years old with acute or convalescent COVID-19. The source material was peripheral blood.

As DNA, the CDR3 is TGTGCCAGTGGGGCTAGCGGGAGGCCCCGGGGGACCCAGTACTTC. This sequence encodes CASGASGRPRGTQYF. The chain has TRBV19 and TRBJ2-5; 11 nucleotides agree with TRBD2. J lost 7 bases, V lost 8 bases, and 12 bases had no gene match. This CDR3 comprises 15 residues. CDR1 is LNHDA and CDR2 is SQIVND in the germline V gene (reference sequence).